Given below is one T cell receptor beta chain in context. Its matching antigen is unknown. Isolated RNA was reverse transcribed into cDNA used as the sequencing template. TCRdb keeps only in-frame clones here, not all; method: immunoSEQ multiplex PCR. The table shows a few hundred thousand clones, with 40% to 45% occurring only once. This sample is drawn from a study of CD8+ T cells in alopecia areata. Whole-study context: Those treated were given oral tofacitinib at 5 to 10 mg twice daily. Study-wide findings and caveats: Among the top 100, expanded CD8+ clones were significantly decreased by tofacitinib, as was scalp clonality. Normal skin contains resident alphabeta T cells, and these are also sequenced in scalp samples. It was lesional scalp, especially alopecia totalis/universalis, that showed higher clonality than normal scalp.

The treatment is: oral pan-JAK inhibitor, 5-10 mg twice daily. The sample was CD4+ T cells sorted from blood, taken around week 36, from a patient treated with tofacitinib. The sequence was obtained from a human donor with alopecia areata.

The CDR3 loop is CAWSPGGGEKLFF. In DNA, the CDR3 is TGTGCCTGGAGCCCCGGGGGGGGAGAAAAACTGTTTTTT. The chain is built from TRBV30 and TRBJ1-4; a possible D gene is TRBD1 (5 bases). Trimming shortened V by 3 bases and J by 8 bases, and 13 bases separated the two germline ends. CDR1 and CDR2 from the germline V gene are GTSNPN and SVGIG (reference sequence). This CDR3 comprises 13 residues.